Below are 3 T cell receptor beta chains sequenced from a single sample in a study of blood T cell repertoires in COVID-19. This table comes from immunoSEQ multiplex PCR, and its TCRdb copy is limited to in-frame clones, with some not included. This sample carries about 130,000 clones, around 70% of them seen once, and the ten largest clones take around 5.2%. Sequencing input: peripheral blood. Receptor source: a man between 60 and 75 years old with acute or convalescent COVID-19.

About this clone: The same CDR3 arises from other DNA sequences in this sample as well. The chain couples TRBV5-1 to TRBJ1-2; the D gene is possibly TRBD1 (6 bases). The V gene's germline CDR1 is SGHRS and CDR2 YFSETQ. V lost 0 bases and J lost 3, with 6 bases in between. This CDR3 contains 13 residues. CDR3 region: CASSLEGDYGYTF. In DNA form, the CDR3 reads TGCGCCAGCAGCTTGGAGGGGGACTATGGCTACACCTTC.

This CDR3 is CASRPGAREANVLTF. The CDR3 DNA reads TGTGCCAGCAGGCCAGGGGCTAGGGAGGCCAACGTCCTGACTTTC. V is TRBV3-1 (or the pseudogene TRBV3-2) and J is TRBJ2-6; possibly TRBD1 for D (6 bases). The CDR3 contains 15 residues. Germline-derived CDR1 and CDR2 are LGHDT and YNNKEL (reference sequence). Trimming cost V 6 bases and J 6 bases, with 15 bases left between them.

This chain uses TRBV27 with TRBJ1-2, with 9 bases matching TRBD1. The V segment lost 4 bases and the J segment 7 bases; nucleotides outside the gene matches: 7. CDR3 size: 14 residues. Germline lookup yields CDR1 MNHEY and CDR2 SMNVEV (reference sequence). The CDR3: CASSSLLQGAGYTF. The DNA for the CDR3 is TGTGCCAGCAGTTCCCTTTTACAGGGGGCTGGCTACACCTTC.